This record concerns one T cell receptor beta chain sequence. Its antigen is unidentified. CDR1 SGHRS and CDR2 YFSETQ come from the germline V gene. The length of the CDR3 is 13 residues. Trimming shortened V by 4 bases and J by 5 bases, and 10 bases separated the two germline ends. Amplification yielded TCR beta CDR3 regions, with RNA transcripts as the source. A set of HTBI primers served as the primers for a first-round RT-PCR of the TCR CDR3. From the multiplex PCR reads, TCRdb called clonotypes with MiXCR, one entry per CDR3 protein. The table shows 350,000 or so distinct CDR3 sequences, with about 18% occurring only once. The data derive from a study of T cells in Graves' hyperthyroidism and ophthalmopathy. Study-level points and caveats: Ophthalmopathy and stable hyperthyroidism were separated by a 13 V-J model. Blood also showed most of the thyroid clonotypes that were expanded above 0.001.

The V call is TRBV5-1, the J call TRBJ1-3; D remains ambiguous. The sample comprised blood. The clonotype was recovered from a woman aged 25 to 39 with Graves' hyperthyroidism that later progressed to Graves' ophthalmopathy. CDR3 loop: CASSEGVRNTIYF. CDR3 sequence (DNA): TGCGCCAGCAGCGAGGGCGTAAGAAACACCATATATTTT.